A selection of T cell receptor beta chains follows, all from one sample in a study of blood T cell repertoires in COVID-19. Profiled with immunoSEQ multiplex PCR; TCRdb holds only in-frame clones, not every one. Among about 24,000 clones listed, about 84% were seen once. What was sequenced was peripheral blood. The receptor source for this set is a human donor with active COVID-19. The donor label of this sample is uncertain. CDR3s include the opening cysteine and the closing phenylalanine or tryptophan. A D gene is named only where the DNA matches it firmly. Clone size is stated in some rows and not others, as once, few, many or a class when expanded.

d_call	clone_size	j_call	v_call	cdr3_nt	cdr3_aa
TRBD2	few	TRBJ2-3	TRBV5-1	TGCGCCAGCAGCCCGGGACTAGCGGGCCCGGCGGGAGATACGCAGTATTTT	CASSPGLAGPAGDTQYF
TRBD2	-	TRBJ2-7	TRBV2	TGTGCCAGCAGACTAGCGGGAGGAAACGACGAGCAGTACTTC	CASRLAGGNDEQYF
TRBD2	-	TRBJ2-3	TRBV6-6	TGTGCCAGCAGTCCCTGGGGGAGTAGCGGGGGGGCCGATACGCAGTATTTT	CASSPWGSSGGADTQYF
TRBD1	-	TRBJ1-6	TRBV5-5	TGTGCCAGCAGCTTGGCAAGGCAGGACAGGGGTTATTCACCCCTCCACTTT	CASSLARQDRGYSPLHF
-	-	TRBJ1-1	TRBV5-3	TGTGCCAGCGTAAGGGGCGTGGGAACTGAAGCTTTCTTT	CASVRGVGTEAFF
-	-	TRBJ1-1	TRBV12-3/TRBV12-4	TGTGCCAGCAGTTTATCAGGGGACACTGAAGCTTTCTTT	CASSLSGDTEAFF
-	-	TRBJ1-3	TRBV9	TGTGCCAGCAGCGTAGGCTCTACTGGAAACACCATATATTTT	CASSVGSTGNTIYF
-	-	TRBJ2-5	TRBV11-2	TGTGCCAGCAGCCCTCAGGGTGGGGAGACCCAGTACTTC	CASSPQGGETQYF
-	-	TRBJ2-1	TRBV6-5	TGTGCCAGCAGAGGGGCTGCCTCCTACAATGAGCAGTTCTTC	CASRGAASYNEQFF
TRBD2	-	TRBJ2-1	TRBV3-1/TRBV3-2	TGTGCCAGCAGCCAGCACAGTCTCCGGACTAGCGGGGGGGCCTACAATGAGCAGTTCTTC	CASSQHSLRTSGGAYNEQFF
-	-	TRBJ1-5	TRBV3-1/TRBV3-2	TGTGCCAGCAGCCAAGGTATCTGGCAGGGAGGACAGCCCCAGCATTTT	CASSQGIWQGGQPQHF
-	-	TRBJ2-1	TRBV13	TGTGCCAGCAGCTTAGTCGGTTCGTACAATGAGCAGTTCTTC	CASSLVGSYNEQFF
-	-	TRBJ2-1	TRBV10-3	TGTGCCATCAGTGATCTTCCAACTAATGAGCAGTTCTTC	CAISDLPTNEQFF
-	-	TRBJ1-5	TRBV27	TGTGCCAGCAGTCCCGTGGGGGGGTATAGCAATCAGCCCCAGCATTTT	CASSPVGGYSNQPQHF
-	-	TRBJ2-4	TRBV2	TGTGCCAGCGTACTCCTCCCAGCCAAAAACATTCAGTACTTC	CASVLLPAKNIQYF
TRBD2	-	TRBJ2-2	TRBV2	TGTGCCAGCAGGGGACTAGCAACGAACACCGGGGAGCTGTTTTTT	CASRGLATNTGELFF
-	-	TRBJ1-4	TRBV18	TGTGCCAGCTCACCAACGCAGGGTTCGGCAACTAATGAAAAACTGTTTTTT	CASSPTQGSATNEKLFF
-	-	TRBJ1-4	TRBV9	TGTGCCAGCAGACGACGGGAAAATGAAAAACTGTTTTTT	CASRRRENEKLFF
-	-	TRBJ2-5	TRBV19	TGTGCCAGTAGCGCCGATATCGGAGAGACCCAGTACTTC	CASSADIGETQYF
-	-	TRBJ2-3	TRBV7-8	TGTGCCAGCAGCCCACTCGTCGGTGACTTCACAGATACGCAGTATTTT	CASSPLVGDFTDTQYF
TRBD1	-	TRBJ1-2	TRBV29-1	TGCAGCGGTGACAGGGGGAAGAGGAATAGCTATGGCTACACCTTC	CSGDRGKRNSYGYTF
TRBD1	-	TRBJ2-1	TRBV4-3	TGCGCCAGCAGCCCGAAGGGCGGGGGGACAGGGGACAATGAGCAGTTCTTC	CASSPKGGGTGDNEQFF
TRBD1	few	TRBJ2-1	TRBV18	TGTGCCAGCTCACAATACAGGGGGAGTAGGAATGAGCAGTTCTTC	CASSQYRGSRNEQFF
-	-	TRBJ2-5	TRBV6-2/TRBV6-3	TGTGCCAGCAGTTACCAACCGCAGGGAAGTGGTGAGACCCAGTACTTC	CASSYQPQGSGETQYF
TRBD2	-	TRBJ2-1	TRBV9	TGTGCCAGCAGCGTTGGACTAGCGGCTGAGCAGTTCTTC	CASSVGLAAEQFF
TRBD1	once	TRBJ1-4	TRBV10-3	TGTGCCAGCCAGGGGGCTTCTAATGAAAAACTGTTTTTT	CASQGASNEKLFF
-	-	TRBJ2-7	TRBV28	TGTGCCAGCAGGGTCGACAGCCCCTACGAGCAGTACTTC	CASRVDSPYEQYF
TRBD2	-	TRBJ2-7	TRBV7-9	TGTGCCAGCAGGAGCGGGGGGGCGGTCGAGCAGTACTTC	CASRSGGAVEQYF
TRBD1	-	TRBJ1-1	TRBV7-9	TGTGCCAGCAGCCCCGAGATCGACAGGGGGAAAACTGAAGCTTTCTTT	CASSPEIDRGKTEAFF
TRBD1	-	TRBJ1-4	TRBV4-3	TGCGCCAGCAGCCAAGATCCGCGACAGGGGAGGTACGAAAAACTGTTTTTT	CASSQDPRQGRYEKLFF
TRBD2	few	TRBJ2-3	TRBV12-5	TGTGCTAGTGGTCCAGTGGTAGCGGGGGTCACAGATACGCAGTATTTT	CASGPVVAGVTDTQYF
TRBD1	-	TRBJ2-5	TRBV7-3	TGTGCCAGCAGCCCCACAGGGGGCGGAGAGACCCAGTACTTC	CASSPTGGGETQYF
-	-	TRBJ2-5	TRBV11-2	TGTGCCAGCAGCTTAGAGCTTCGTTGGGGGCGAGAGACCCAGTACTTC	CASSLELRWGRETQYF
TRBD1	-	TRBJ2-5	TRBV6-6	TGTGCCAGCAGATTTGAGTCCGACAGGGGAGAGACCCAGTACTTC	CASRFESDRGETQYF
TRBD1	-	TRBJ2-2	TRBV6-5	TGTGCCAGCAGTTACTTCGGACAGGCTAACACCGGGGAGCTGTTTTTT	CASSYFGQANTGELFF
-	-	TRBJ2-7	TRBV9	TGTGCCAGCAGCGTAGACCCCCAGGGGTACGAGCAGTACTTC	CASSVDPQGYEQYF
-	-	TRBJ2-5	TRBV12-3/TRBV12-4	TGTGCCAGCAGTTTAGTAGGGGAAGAGACCCAGTACTTC	CASSLVGEETQYF
-	-	TRBJ1-5	TRBV6-2/TRBV6-3	TGTGCCAGCAGTCACAGGGTTGGACAGCCCCAGCATTTT	CASSHRVGQPQHF
-	-	TRBJ2-6	TRBV7-9	TGTGCCAGCAGCGCGCTCGACGTCCTGACTTTC	CASSALDVLTF
-	-	TRBJ1-2	TRBV6-5	TGTGCCAGCAGTCCCAGGGGATACGCTAACTATGGCTACACCTTC	CASSPRGYANYGYTF
TRBD1	-	TRBJ2-2	TRBV10-1	TGCGCCAGCAGTGTTGGGACAGGGTCCACCGGGGAGCTGTTTTTT	CASSVGTGSTGELFF
-	once	TRBJ2-7	TRBV3-1/TRBV3-2	TGTGCCAGCAAATACTCGAGCGGACGATCCTACGAGCAGTACTTC	CASKYSSGRSYEQYF
-	-	TRBJ2-1	TRBV5-5	TGTGCCAGCAGCCGGACTGCCGTAAGCTCCTACAATGAGCAGTTCTTC	CASSRTAVSSYNEQFF
-	once	TRBJ1-5	TRBV6-5	TGTGCCAGCAGCCCCAGGAATAGCAATCAGCCCCAGCATTTT	CASSPRNSNQPQHF
-	-	TRBJ1-3	TRBV3-1/TRBV3-2	TGTGCCAGCAGCCAGGAAGGACTCGGAAACACCATATATTTT	CASSQEGLGNTIYF
TRBD2	few	TRBJ2-7	TRBV5-6	TGTGCCAGCAGCTTGGGGACTAGCGGGGAGTATGGGGAGCAGTACTTC	CASSLGTSGEYGEQYF
-	-	TRBJ2-7	TRBV7-9	TGTGCCAGCAGCTTAGGAGGATATGCCGCCTACGAGCAGTACTTC	CASSLGGYAAYEQYF
-	-	TRBJ2-7	TRBV20-1	TGCAGTGCCAGCATCGGGAACGAGCAGTACTTC	CSASIGNEQYF
-	-	TRBJ2-1	TRBV4-3	TGCGCCAGCAGCCAAGATCACAGGGTTTTGGATGAGCAGTTCTTC	CASSQDHRVLDEQFF
-	-	TRBJ2-1	TRBV6-5	TGTGCCAGTGAAACCGGGGTCGCCGGTGAGCAGTTCTTC	CASETGVAGEQFF
-	-	TRBJ2-7	TRBV30	TGTGCCTGGAGCCCCCCAGGGTTAATTGCCTACGAGCAGTACTTC	CAWSPPGLIAYEQYF
TRBD1	-	TRBJ1-2	TRBV12-3/TRBV12-4	TGTGCCAGCAGCTTACAGGGGGTGGATGGCTACACCTTC	CASSLQGVDGYTF
-	-	TRBJ2-2	TRBV7-9	TGTGCCAGCAGCCTTGACAGGACGAACACCGGGGAGCTGTTTTTT	CASSLDRTNTGELFF